The 10 T cell receptor beta chains in this list originate from one sample, sequenced in a study of T cell changes during pregnancy in multiple sclerosis. The table came from immunoSEQ multiplex PCR; TCRdb's copy has only in-frame clones and leaves some out. The repertoire consists of approximately 49,000 clones, with roughly 92% occurring once and the leading ten covering around 1%. This sample comprised peripheral blood, obtained after pregnancy. All receptors come from a female donor with multiple sclerosis, enrolled in a pregnancy study.

The V call is TRBV30, the J call TRBJ2-5, with D possibly being TRBD1 (5 bases). Germline V gives CDR1 GTSNPN, CDR2 SVGIG (reference sequence). V was cut by 2 bases and J by 2 bases, with 6 bases left in between. The CDR3 runs to 12 residues. CDR3 in amino acids: CAWSKGQETQYF. DNA of the CDR3: TGTGCCTGGAGTAAGGGGCAAGAGACCCAGTACTTC. Full variable domain (rest looked up from reference TRBV30 and TRBJ2-5): SQTIHQWPATLVQPVGSPLSLECTVEGTSNPNLYWYRQAAGRGLQLLFYSVGIGQISSEVPQNLSASRPQDRQFILSSKKLLLSDSGFYLCAWSKGQETQYFGPGTRLLVL.

The rearrangement uses TRBV7-2 and TRBJ1-6; TRBD1 aligns across 7 bases. The junction had 2 bases not matched to a gene; V was cut back by 5 bases and J by 4 bases. CDR1 and CDR2 from the germline V gene are SGHTA and FQGNSA. The CDR3 contains 14 residues. In DNA form, the CDR3 reads TGTGCCAGCAGCCAACAGGGGTATAATTCACCCCTCCACTTT. Protein: CASSQQGYNSPLHF. Variable domain in full (rest from reference TRBV7-2 and TRBJ1-6): GAGVSQSPSNKVTEKGKDVELRCDPISGHTALYWYRQSLGQGLEFLIYFQGNSAPDKSGLPSDRFSAERTGGSVSTLTIQRTQQEDSAVYLCASSQQGYNSPLHFGNGTRLTVT.

The genes are TRBV2 and TRBJ1-6; 9 bases are a match to TRBD1. Germline assignment: CDR1 SNHLY and CDR2 FYNNEI. The length of the CDR3 is 14 residues. Trimming cost V 6 bases and J 5 bases; bases outside gene matches: 2. CDR3 coding DNA: TGTGCCAGCAGGGGACAGGGCGATAATTCACCCCTCCACTTT. Encoded protein: CASRGQGDNSPLHF. The whole variable domain, remainder taken from reference TRBV2 and TRBJ1-6, is EPEVTQTPSHQVTQMGQEVILRCVPISNHLYFYWYRQILGQKVEFLVSFYNNEISEKSEIFDDQFSVERPDGSNFTLKIRSTKLEDSAMYFCASRGQGDNSPLHFGNGTRLTVT.

The chain links TRBV6-4 to TRBJ1-6; 7 bases are a match to TRBD1. The germline V gene has CDR1 MRHNA and CDR2 SNTAGT. The CDR3 extends over 14 amino acids. V trimming: 5 bases; J trimming: 5 bases; junction bases outside the gene matches: 3. CDR3: CASSTDRDNSPLHF. CDR3 sequence (DNA): TGTGCCAGCAGTACAGACAGGGATAATTCACCCCTCCACTTT.

The chain links TRBV11-3 to TRBJ2-2; 11 nucleotides match TRBD2. The J segment lost 5 bases and the V segment lost 5 bases, leaving 7 bases of the junction unmatched. CDR1 and CDR2 (germline): SGHNT, YENEEA. The CDR3 is made up of 16 amino acids. In DNA, the CDR3 is TGTGCCAGCAGCCCCTCGCCTAGCGGGGGGACCGGGGAGCTGTTTTTT. Its protein is CASSPSPSGGTGELFF. Together with reference TRBV11-3 and TRBJ2-2, the CDR3 gives the full variable domain: EAGVVQSPRYKIIEKKQPVAFWCNPISGHNTLYWYLQNLGQGPELLIRYENEEAVDDSQLPKDRFSAERLKGVDSTLKIQPAELGDSAVYLCASSPSPSGGTGELFFGEGSRLTVL.

The chain couples TRBV30 to TRBJ2-3; weak D call: TRBD1 (8 bases). Germline assignment: CDR1 GTSNPN and CDR2 SVGIG (reference sequence). Trimming cost V 2 bases and J 5 bases, with 20 bases left between them. The CDR3 runs to 16 residues. CDR3 residues: CAWSPIPGGGGDTQYF. The CDR3 bases are TGTGCCTGGAGTCCAATCCCAGGGGGCGGGGGAGATACGCAGTATTTT.

The V gene is TRBV5-6, the J gene TRBJ1-4; D possibly corresponds to TRBD1 (5 bases). V lost 3 bases and J lost 6, with 21 bases in between. Per the germline V gene, CDR1 is SGHDT and CDR2 is YYEEEE. The CDR3 covers 17 residues. The CDR3 spells CASSSLTWQGRDEKLFF. For the CDR3, the DNA is TGTGCCAGCAGCTCGTTAACTTGGCAGGGCCGAGATGAAAAACTGTTTTTT.

The chain links TRBV15 to TRBJ1-6; 8 positions agree with TRBD1. The CDR3 has 15 amino acids. Germline CDR1 and CDR2: LNHNV and YYDKDF (reference sequence). The V and J ends lost 0 bases and 8 bases, in that order; junction bases with no gene match: 3. CDR3 sequence: CATSREDRAYSPLHF. The CDR3, as DNA: TGTGCCACCAGCAGAGAGGACAGGGCGTATTCACCCCTCCACTTT.

The chain combines TRBV7-2 with TRBJ2-2; a possible D gene is TRBD1 (6 bases). V lost 4 bases to trimming and J lost 0 bases, with 12 bases between them. The CDR3 runs to 16 residues. In germline, CDR1 is SGHTA, CDR2 FQGNSA. The CDR3 region is CASSSKGVANTGELFF. The CDR3 bases are TGTGCCAGCAGCTCCAAGGGGGTCGCGAACACCGGGGAGCTGTTTTTT.

The chain links TRBV7-2 to TRBJ1-4, with D tentatively TRBD1 (6 bases). Trimming removed 1 base at V and 6 bases at J, with 15 bases between. The germline gives CDR1 SGHTA, CDR2 FQGNSA. The CDR3 consists of 16 residues. CDR3 in DNA: TGTGCCAGCAGCTTAGTAGCCCCCAGGGGTGATGAAAAACTGTTTTTT. This encodes CASSLVAPRGDEKLFF.